The 9 T cell receptor beta chains below all came from one sample that was sequenced in a study of neoadjuvant anti-PD-1 for oral cavity cancer. Sequencing used immunoSEQ multiplex PCR; TCRdb keeps in-frame clones, though not all of them. The sample contains about 6,600 clones, 40% to 55% of which appear only once. The sample consisted of tumor tissue, taken before nivolumab (anti-PD-1) treatment. The receptor source for this set is a person between 40 and 79 years old with oral cavity squamous cell carcinoma.

The chain recombines TRBV6-5 with TRBJ2-7; no clear D gene. Germline CDR1 is MNHEY and CDR2 is SVGAGI. V lost 3 bases and J 7 bases, leaving 10 bases between the germline ends. This CDR3 region has 12 residues. The CDR3 DNA is TGTGCCAGCAGTTATCCGACTGGGGAGCAGTACTTC. The encoded protein is CASSYPTGEQYF.

The chain uses TRBV7-8 and TRBJ1-1, with TRBD1 matching over 8 bases. V dropped 5 bases and J dropped 0; count of bases not matched to a gene: 5. CDR1 and CDR2 (germline): SGHVS, FQNEAQ. This CDR3 region has 15 residues. The CDR3 spells CASSTRTGMNTEAFF. The CDR3 DNA follows: TGTGCCAGCAGCACGAGGACAGGGATGAACACTGAAGCTTTCTTT.

This clone is deemed medium-sized. This chain uses TRBV14 with TRBJ1-2; D gene unclear. The germline V gene encodes CDR1 SGHDN and CDR2 FVKESK. This CDR3 region has 13 residues. Trimming cost V 5 bases and J 5 bases, with 12 bases left between them. CDR3 nucleotide sequence: TGTGCCAGCAGCTTTGGCCCGATATATGGCTACACCTTC. Its protein product is CASSFGPIYGYTF.

This chain connects TRBV6-1 to TRBJ1-2; 10 nucleotides match TRBD1. In germline, CDR1 is MNHNS, CDR2 SASEGT. This CDR3 region has 14 residues. After removal of 8 bases from V and 3 bases from J, the junction contained 6 bases not matched to a gene. The CDR3 region has the DNA TGTGCCAGCGTAAGGGACAGGGGACACTATGGCTACACCTTC. Translating gives CASVRDRGHYGYTF.

Here the CDR3 DNA reads TGTGCCAGCAGCGTAGATGGAGTAGCGGCCAGAACCTCCTACAATGAGCAGTTCTTC. Amino acids: CASSVDGVAARTSYNEQFF. The chain links TRBV9 to TRBJ2-1, with a weak D call TRBD2 (6 bases). Trimming took off 0 bases at V and 0 bases at J, with 19 bases between the two ends. The CDR3 sequence is 19 residues long. The germline gives CDR1 SGDLS, CDR2 YYNGEE.

The rearrangement joins TRBV4-3 to TRBJ2-1, with TRBD2 matching over 14 bases. Trimming took 3 bases from V and 2 from J; bases not matched to a gene: 0. The germline V gene has CDR1 LGHNA and CDR2 YSLEER. CDR3 size: 16 residues. The CDR3 here is CASSQTSGGAYNEQFF. CDR3 nucleotide sequence: TGCGCCAGCAGCCAGACTAGCGGGGGGGCCTACAATGAGCAGTTCTTC.

This clone is termed medium-sized. The V and J genes are TRBV13 and TRBJ2-7; D is possibly TRBD2 (5 bases). The germline V gene has CDR1 PRHDT and CDR2 FYEKMQ (reference sequence). The CDR3 extends over 13 amino acids. Trimming cost V 0 bases and J 2 bases, with 5 bases left between them. In DNA form, the CDR3 reads TGTGCCAGCAGCTTAGGGAGGGCCTACGAGCAGTACTTC. Amino acid sequence: CASSLGRAYEQYF.

The J gene is TRBJ2-2, the V gene TRBV6-5; 10 bases match TRBD2. The CDR3 is made up of 15 amino acids. V shed 4 bases, J shed 6 bases, and the junction held 5 bases outside the gene matches. Germline assignment: CDR1 MNHEY and CDR2 SVGAGI. The CDR3 spells CASSSTSGVPGELFF. In DNA form, the CDR3 reads TGTGCCAGCAGTTCTACTAGCGGGGTGCCCGGGGAGCTGTTTTTT.

The chain is built from TRBV7-2 and TRBJ2-3; TRBD1 is a possible D gene (7 bases). The CDR3 totals 13 residues. The germline CDR1 and CDR2 sequences are SGHTA and FQGNSA. The V end was cut by 5 bases, the J end by 6 bases, with 12 bases between. The CDR3 sequence is CASSARGRDTQYF. The DNA for the CDR3 is TGTGCCAGCAGCGCCAGGGGGAGGGATACGCAGTATTTT. The entire variable domain, with the rest obtained from reference TRBV7-2 and TRBJ2-3, is as follows: GAGVSQSPSNKVTEKGKDVELRCDPISGHTALYWYRQSLGQGLEFLIYFQGNSAPDKSGLPSDRFSAERTGGSVSTLTIQRTQQEDSAVYLCASSARGRDTQYFGPGTRLTVL.